The 17 T cell receptor beta chains reported below all come from one sample, sequenced in a study of human T cells and chemical hapten exposure (dated by TCRdb to the early 2020s). Library creation used RACE. TCRdb records NextSeq 500 as the sequencer. TCRdb ran its own pipeline on the public reads, namely fastp trimming at Q25 and MiXCR clone calling, and kept in-frame beta chains. Rows are combined by CDR3 protein, so each entry shows the most common genes and DNA. The sample table lists about 190,000 distinct CDR3 sequences, approximately 26% of them with a count of one. Together, the top ten hold about 2.3% of the sample. The time point label, as the study defines it: patch test 3, about 24 weeks after DPC sensitization. What the treatment or condition label conveys for this sample: therapeutic diphenylcyclopropenone sensitization with weekly scalp DPC. Sequencing was performed on whole blood, taken in connection with sensitization to the hapten diphenylcyclopropenone (DPC). The origin of the receptors is a woman aged 40 to 55 with alopecia areata. Some clones in this sample may be carry-over from other donors' samples.

The sample holds a few counts of this clonotype. The chain combines TRBV7-9 with TRBJ2-5; no clear D gene. V lost 3 bases and J 0 bases, leaving 8 bases between the germline ends. The length of the CDR3 is 14 residues. Germline V gives CDR1 SEHNR, CDR2 FQNEAQ (reference sequence). This chain's CDR3 is CASSFGADQETQYF. The CDR3 DNA reads TGTGCCAGCAGCTTCGGTGCAGACCAAGAGACCCAGTACTTC. Drawing the rest from reference TRBV7-9 and TRBJ2-5, the complete variable domain is DTGVSQNPRHKITKRGQNVTFRCDPISEHNRLYWYRQTLGQGPEFLTYFQNEAQLEKSRLLSDRFSAERPKGSFSTLEIQRTEQGDSAMYLCASSFGADQETQYFGPGTRLLVL.

The rearrangement links TRBV7-9 to TRBJ1-3; no clear D. CDR1 is SEHNR and CDR2 is FQNEAQ in the germline V gene (reference sequence). Trimming left V 1 base short and J 0 bases short, with 7 bases between. The CDR3 runs to 15 residues. The CDR3 loop is CASSLGAISGNTIYF. CDR3 coding DNA: TGTGCCAGCAGCTTAGGGGCGATCTCTGGAAACACCATATATTTT.

This chain joins TRBV7-3 and TRBJ2-5, with D perhaps assigned TRBD1 or TRBD2 (5 bases each). The length of the CDR3 is 14 residues. Germline lookup yields CDR1 SGHTA and CDR2 FQGTGA. The V end was cut by 3 bases, the J end by 3 bases, with 11 bases between. DNA for the CDR3: TGTGCCAGCAGCTTGACCGGGACGGAAGAGACCCAGTACTTC. This gives the protein CASSLTGTEETQYF.

DNA of the CDR3: TGTGCCAGCAGCCAAGGGCAGGGGAGGGCCGGGGAGCTGTTTTTT. It encodes CASSQGQGRAGELFF. The chain carries TRBV4-2 and TRBJ2-2, with D possibly TRBD2 on 7 matching bases. This CDR3 has 15 amino acids. V lost 1 base and J lost 6, with 12 bases in between. Germline CDR1 is LGHNA and CDR2 is YNFKEQ.

The chain couples TRBV29-1 to TRBJ2-7; D might be TRBD1 (6 bases). V was clipped by 3 bases and J by 4 bases, with 10 bases between them. The germline gives CDR1 SQVTM, CDR2 ANQGSEA. The CDR3 runs to 12 residues. In DNA, the CDR3 is TGCAGCGTTGAGGGGGCAGGTTACGAGCAGTACTTC. This sequence encodes CSVEGAGYEQYF.

J is TRBJ1-1 and V is TRBV29-1, with 7 bases matching TRBD1. J was trimmed by 8 bases and V by 5 bases; bases with no gene match: 8. Germline V lookup: CDR1 SQVTM, CDR2 ANQGSEA. The CDR3 covers 12 residues. CDR3 region: CSVRTGPGEAFF. As DNA, the CDR3 is TGCAGCGTTCGGACAGGACCAGGCGAAGCTTTCTTT.

The CDR3 DNA follows: TGTGCCAGCAGCGTAGCGGGAGGACGCACAGATACGCAGTATTTT. Protein product: CASSVAGGRTDTQYF. This sequence joins TRBV12-3 or TRBV12-4 and TRBJ2-3, with TRBD2 identical over 10 bases. After removal of 6 bases from V and 1 base from J, the junction contained 4 bases not matched to a gene. This CDR3 is 15 amino acids long.

This clonotype turned up a few times. This rearrangement joins TRBV5-1 to TRBJ2-3; tentative D call: TRBD2 (5 bases). This CDR3 is 13 amino acids long. V was cut by 3 bases and J by 5 bases, with 10 bases left in between. Germline V gene lookup returns CDR1 SGHRS and CDR2 YFSETQ. For the CDR3, the DNA is TGCGCCAGCAGCTCCGCGGCGGGAGATACGCAGTATTTT. Translated, it gives CASSSAAGDTQYF.

This clonotype has a count of ten or more. The gene calls are TRBV20-1 and TRBJ2-5; D possibly uses TRBD1 or TRBD2 (5 bases each). With 3 bases removed from V and 2 bases from J, the gap between germline ends came to 16 bases. This CDR3 is built from 15 residues. The germline V gene has CDR1 DFQATT and CDR2 SNEGSKA (reference sequence). The CDR3 DNA reads TGCAGTGCTAGTCAAATGGGACGACTACAAGAGACCCAGTACTTC. Encoded protein: CSASQMGRLQETQYF.

The chain combines TRBV20-1 with TRBJ2-3; D perhaps matches TRBD2 (6 bases). The V gene lost 1 base and the J gene lost 0 bases, with 14 bases spanning the gap. The CDR3 length is 16 residues. CDR1 and CDR2 from the germline V gene are DFQATT and SNEGSKA (reference sequence). The CDR3 sequence is CSARARLATSTDTQYF. The CDR3 DNA sequence: TGCAGTGCTAGAGCCAGGCTAGCGACTAGCACAGATACGCAGTATTTT.

This clonotype was detected many times. The V gene is TRBV27, the J gene TRBJ1-1; D uncertain. The CDR3 runs to 13 residues. From germline, CDR1 is MNHEY and CDR2 SMNVEV (reference sequence). V was clipped by 3 bases and J by 5 bases, with 10 bases between them. The CDR3 sequence is CASSFGLGTEAFF. CDR3 bases: TGTGCCAGCAGTTTTGGGTTAGGTACTGAAGCTTTCTTT.

The chain links TRBV20-1 to TRBJ1-5, with D possibly being TRBD1 (6 bases). The CDR3 is made up of 12 amino acids. V lost 6 bases, J lost 4 bases, and 10 bases lay in between. The germline gives CDR1 DFQATT, CDR2 SNEGSKA (reference sequence). CDR3: CSAGTPNQPQHF. CDR3 nucleotide sequence: TGCAGTGCCGGGACACCGAATCAGCCCCAGCATTTT.

The chain carries TRBV4-2 and TRBJ2-5; 8 nucleotides match TRBD2. The germline CDR1 and CDR2 sequences are LGHNA and YNFKEQ. Unmatched junction bases numbered 10, after V lost 1 base and J lost 3 bases. CDR3 size: 17 residues. The CDR3 DNA is TGTGCCAGCAGCCAAGGATTTGGACTAGCACAAGAAGAGACCCAGTACTTC. It is translated as CASSQGFGLAQEETQYF.

This clonotype was counted only a few times. The V gene is TRBV7-2, the J gene TRBJ2-7; TRBD1 is a possible D gene (5 bases). V was shortened by 0 bases and J by 1 base, with 10 bases between the two germline ends. The CDR3 has 15 residues. Germline assignment: CDR1 SGHTA and CDR2 FQGNSA. The DNA of the CDR3 is TGTGCCAGCAGCTTAGCTCCCCAGGGATCCTACGAGCAGTACTTC. It specifies CASSLAPQGSYEQYF.

This clonotype has a handful of counts. CDR3 DNA sequence: TGTGCCAGCAGCGTAGAGGGCAGGCCCTACAATGAGCAGTTCTTC. Residues: CASSVEGRPYNEQFF. The gene calls are TRBV9 and TRBJ2-1; D unresolved. Between the trimmed V and J ends, which lost 0 bases and 2 bases, there was a span of 9 bases. There are 15 residues in the CDR3. CDR1 and CDR2 from the germline V gene are SGDLS and YYNGEE.

This rearrangement joins TRBV28 to TRBJ2-4, with D perhaps matching TRBD1 or TRBD2 (5 bases each). This CDR3 region has 16 residues. The germline V gene has CDR1 MDHEN and CDR2 SYDVKM. Deletions cut 3 bases from V and 0 bases from J, with 12 bases between. In DNA, the CDR3 is TGTGCCAGCAGTTTGTCGGGGCCGATAGCCAAAAACATTCAGTACTTC. Its translation is CASSLSGPIAKNIQYF.

This clonotype was observed a handful of times. The gene calls are TRBV3-1 and TRBJ2-6; 10 bases line up with TRBD1. This CDR3 comprises 18 residues. V was pared by 4 bases and J by 0 bases, with 6 bases of the junction left unmatched. Germline-derived CDR1 and CDR2 are LGHDT and YNNKEL (reference sequence). The chain's CDR3 is CASSRPGQGFSGANVLTF. DNA of the CDR3: TGTGCCAGCAGCCGGCCGGGACAGGGGTTCTCTGGGGCCAACGTCCTGACTTTC.